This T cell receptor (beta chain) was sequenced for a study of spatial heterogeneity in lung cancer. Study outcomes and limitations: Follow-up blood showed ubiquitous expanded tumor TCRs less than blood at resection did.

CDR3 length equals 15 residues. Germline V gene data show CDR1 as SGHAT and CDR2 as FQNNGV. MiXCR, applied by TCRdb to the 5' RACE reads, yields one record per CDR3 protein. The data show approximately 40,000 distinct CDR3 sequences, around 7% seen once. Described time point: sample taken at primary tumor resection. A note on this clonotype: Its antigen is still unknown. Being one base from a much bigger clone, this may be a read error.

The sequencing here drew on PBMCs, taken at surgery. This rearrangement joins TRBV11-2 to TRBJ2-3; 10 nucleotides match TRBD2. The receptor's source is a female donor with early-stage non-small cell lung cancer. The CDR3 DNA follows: TGTGACAGCAGCTGGCTAGCGGGGGTCACAGATACGCAGTATTTT. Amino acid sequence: CDSSWLAGVTDTQYF.